The 2 T cell receptor beta chains presented below share a single source sample, sequenced in a study of Graves' ophthalmopathy and Graves' hyperthyroidism. Investigators amplified TCR beta CDR3 regions from RNA transcripts. Scientists carried out first-round RT-PCR using HTBI primers and then a second-round multiplex PCR. From the multiplex PCR reads, TCRdb called clonotypes with MiXCR, one entry per CDR3 protein. The table has around 670,000 distinct CDR3 sequences, roughly two fifths seen once. The sample consisted of peripheral blood. Receptor source: an adult man with Graves' ophthalmopathy.

The chain is built from TRBV20-1 and TRBJ1-4; the match to TRBD1 covers 8 bases. The V gene end was trimmed by 5 bases and the J gene end by 11 bases; junction bases not matched to a gene: 16. Germline V gene data show CDR1 as DFQATT and CDR2 as SNEGSKA (reference sequence). This CDR3 is built from 15 residues. CDR3: CSAGDRRTGIPKLFF. CDR3 DNA sequence: TGCAGTGCTGGGGATCGGCGGACAGGGATCCCCAAACTGTTTTTT.

The V gene is TRBV24-1, the J gene TRBJ1-5, with D possibly matching TRBD1 (5 bases). V was cut by 11 bases and J by 4 bases, with 17 bases left in between. The CDR3 sequence is 14 residues long. From germline, CDR1 is KGHDR and CDR2 SFDVKD. This chain's CDR3 is CASSPWGENQPQHF. The CDR3 nucleotides are TGTGCCAGCAGCCCGTGGGGGGAAAATCAGCCCCAGCATTTT.